These T cell receptor beta chains were read from a single sample in a study of shared clonotypes between healthy human individuals. Sequencing used immunoSEQ multiplex PCR; TCRdb keeps in-frame clones, though not all of them. This sample has about half a million clones, with 81% found just once. Sequencing was performed on PBMCs. All receptors derive from a woman in her thirties or forties in good health. Some clones in this sample may be carry-over from other donors' samples. The CDR3 runs from the conserved cysteine through the conserved F or W. The D gene is left open where the match is weak. Where a row states a size, it is once, few, many or the class of an expanded clone; other rows omit it.

>14|TRBD2|TRBJ2-1|NA|TRBV7-8
TGTGCCAGCAGCCCCGGACTAGTTTTTGGTGAGCAGTTCTTC
CASSPGLVFGEQFF
>14|TRBD2|TRBJ2-3|NA|TRBV10-3
TGTGCCATCAGAGATAGCGGGAGCACAGATACGCAGTATTTT
CAIRDSGSTDTQYF
>14|NA|TRBJ1-5|NA|TRBV10-3
TGTGCCATCAGCCCGGACGGCTACAATCAGCCCCAGCATTTT
CAISPDGYNQPQHF
>16|TRBD2|TRBJ2-2|NA|TRBV7-6
TGTGCCAGCAGCCCCGGGACTAGCGACCACACCGGGGAGCTGTTTTTT
CASSPGTSDHTGELFF
>13|NA|TRBJ1-2|NA|TRBV10-3
TGTGCCATCAGTGTCGACAGTATCTATGGCTACACCTTC
CAISVDSIYGYTF
>16|NA|TRBJ2-7|NA|TRBV28
TGTGCCAGCAGTCCCCTCGGAAGAGGAGGCTCCTACGAGCAGTACTTC
CASSPLGRGGSYEQYF
>15|TRBD2|TRBJ2-5|once|TRBV7-2
TGTGCCAGCAGACTAGCGGGAGGGCCGAGGCAGACCCAGTACTTC
CASRLAGGPRQTQYF
>13|NA|TRBJ2-5|once|TRBV29-1
TGCAGCGTTTCCGGGACTCTGGGAGAGACCCAGTACTTC
CSVSGTLGETQYF
>15|NA|TRBJ1-1|NA|TRBV5-1
TGCGCCAGCAGCTTCGGGGCTCTTGGGAACACTGAAGCTTTCTTT
CASSFGALGNTEAFF
>15|TRBD1|TRBJ1-4|NA|TRBV4-2
TGTGCCAGCAGCCCCCGGGACAGGATGAATGAAAAACTGTTTTTT
CASSPRDRMNEKLFF
>15|TRBD1|TRBJ1-1|NA|TRBV5-4
TGTGCCAGCAGCGGCGGTGGACAGGGAGGTACTGAAGCTTTCTTT
CASSGGGQGGTEAFF
>15|NA|TRBJ2-2|once|TRBV7-9
TGTGCCAGCAGCTTAGTAACGGGCGGCCTCGGGGAGCTGTTTTTT
CASSLVTGGLGELFF
>16|TRBD2|TRBJ2-1|NA|TRBV5-1
TGCGCCAGCAGCTCGGGACTAGCGGTCACGGACAATGAGCAGTTCTTC
CASSSGLAVTDNEQFF
>13|NA|TRBJ1-2|NA|TRBV29-1
TGCAGCGTCGGAACAACCCACAACTATGGCTACACCTTC
CSVGTTHNYGYTF
>15|TRBD2|TRBJ2-7|few|TRBV10-3
TGTGCCATCAGGGAAGGACCAGCGGGATCCTACGAGCAGTACTTC
CAIREGPAGSYEQYF
>15|NA|TRBJ2-2|NA|TRBV5-1
TGCGCCAGCAGCTTCTTAGGGGCCAACACCGGGGAGCTGTTTTTT
CASSFLGANTGELFF
>14|TRBD1|TRBJ2-7|NA|TRBV11-1
TGTGCCAGCAGTTTTGACAGGGACGGCTACGAGCAGTACTTC
CASSFDRDGYEQYF
>16|NA|TRBJ1-3|NA|TRBV5-1
TGCGCCAGCAGCTTGGATTCCGGGACGACGGGAAACACCATATATTTT
CASSLDSGTTGNTIYF
>14|NA|TRBJ1-2|NA|TRBV7-8
TGTGCCAGCAGCTTAGGGTCCAAAAACTATGGCTACACCTTC
CASSLGSKNYGYTF
>15|NA|TRBJ2-5|NA|TRBV11-2
TGTGCCAGCAGACTTCCCGGGATATCTCAAGAGACCCAGTACTTC
CASRLPGISQETQYF
>13|NA|TRBJ1-1|many|TRBV10-3
TGTGCCATCAGTGAATATAGGAACACTGAAGCTTTCTTT
CAISEYRNTEAFF
>11|NA|TRBJ2-7|few|TRBV6-5
TGTGCCAGCAGGGCCCGGGGCGAGCAGTACTTC
CASRARGEQYF
>15|TRBD1|TRBJ2-3|NA|TRBV5-4
TGTGCCAGCAGGGACAGGGAAGTTGGCACAGATACGCAGTATTTT
CASRDREVGTDTQYF
>14|TRBD1|TRBJ1-1|NA|TRBV12-5
TGTGCTAGTGGCCCGGACAGGGAAGTGACTGAAGCTTTCTTT
CASGPDREVTEAFF
>17|NA|TRBJ2-3|many|TRBV7-7
TGTGCTAGCAGCCCCCGATGGGTAGCCAAGGCCGCAGATACGCAGTATTTT
CASSPRWVAKAADTQYF
>15|TRBD2|TRBJ2-1|NA|TRBV5-1
TGCGCCAGCAGCTTGCGACTAGCGGGACACAATGAGCAGTTCTTC
CASSLRLAGHNEQFF
>14|NA|TRBJ1-4|NA|TRBV15
TGTGCCACCAGCAGAGATATTGGGGGATCAAAACTGTTTTTT
CATSRDIGGSKLFF
>14|TRBD2|TRBJ2-7|NA|TRBV2
TGTGCCAGCACTCGACTAGCGGGAGTACTCGAGCAGTACTTC
CASTRLAGVLEQYF
>15|NA|TRBJ2-7|NA|TRBV7-2
TGTGCCAGCAGCGAGATAGCGTATAGCTCCTACGAGCAGTACTTC
CASSEIAYSSYEQYF
>16|NA|TRBJ2-1|many|TRBV6-4
TGTGCCAGCAGTGACTCGAAGGGGCGAGATCTCGATGAGCAGTTCTTC
CASSDSKGRDLDEQFF
>15|TRBD2|TRBJ2-3|NA|TRBV5-1
TGCGCCAGCAGCTCGAGCGGGGCCCGCACAGATACGCAGTATTTT
CASSSSGARTDTQYF
>14|NA|TRBJ1-5|NA|TRBV13
TGTGCCAGCAGCTTAGCGCAAGACAATCAGCCCCAGCATTTT
CASSLAQDNQPQHF
>12|NA|TRBJ2-7|NA|TRBV7-8
TGTGCCAGCAGTCTCTGGGGGAACGAGCAGTACTTC
CASSLWGNEQYF
>13|NA|TRBJ1-4|NA|TRBV28
TGTGCCAGCAGTATACGGGCAGATGAAAAACTGTTTTTT
CASSIRADEKLFF
>13|NA|TRBJ1-1|NA|TRBV19
TGTGCCAGTAGCCTGACCGCGAACACTGAAGCTTTCTTT
CASSLTANTEAFF